This T cell receptor beta chain was recorded in a study of siplizumab effects on memory and regulatory T cells. About this clone itself: The antigen is undetermined.

Study-wide findings and caveats: Among alloreactive clones, only a minor fraction mapped to unstimulated subsets. Naive T cell populations appeared to exhibit greater diversity than memory cells and appeared to be major alloresponse contributors. Proliferating Tregs taken from siplizumab cultures were not shown to have a confirmed suppressive function.

Roughly 100,000 TCR templates underwent assay in every sample. Sequencing was performed with immunoSEQ multiplex PCR; in TCRdb, only in-frame clones are kept and a portion is missing. Of approximately 120,000 clones listed, approximately 92% are singletons. Germline CDR1 SGHRS, CDR2 YFSETQ. There are 17 residues in the CDR3. Trimming removed 3 bases from V and 4 bases from J, with 22 bases in between. Material: non-Treg CD4+ T cells sorted from blood. The TCR comes from a human donor in good health. The chain uses TRBV5-1 and TRBJ1-2; a weak D match, TRBD1 (5 bases). The CDR3 here is CASSSSGGQGRGYGYTF. Here the CDR3 DNA reads TGCGCCAGCAGCTCATCTGGTGGGCAGGGTAGGGGCTATGGCTACACCTTC.